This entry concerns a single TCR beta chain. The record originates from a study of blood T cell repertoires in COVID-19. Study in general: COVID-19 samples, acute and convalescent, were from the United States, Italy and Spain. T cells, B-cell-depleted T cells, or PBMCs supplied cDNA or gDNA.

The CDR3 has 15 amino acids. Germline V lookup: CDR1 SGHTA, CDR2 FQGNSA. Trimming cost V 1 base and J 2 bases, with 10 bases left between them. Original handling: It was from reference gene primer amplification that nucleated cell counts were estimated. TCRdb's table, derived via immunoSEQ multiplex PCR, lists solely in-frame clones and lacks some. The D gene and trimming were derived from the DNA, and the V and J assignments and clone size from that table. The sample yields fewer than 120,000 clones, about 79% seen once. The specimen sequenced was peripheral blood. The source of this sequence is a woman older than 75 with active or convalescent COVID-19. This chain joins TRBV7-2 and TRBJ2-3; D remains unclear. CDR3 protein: CASSLGPYFTDTQYF. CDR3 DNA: TGTGCCAGCAGCTTAGGGCCGTATTTCACAGATACGCAGTATTTT.